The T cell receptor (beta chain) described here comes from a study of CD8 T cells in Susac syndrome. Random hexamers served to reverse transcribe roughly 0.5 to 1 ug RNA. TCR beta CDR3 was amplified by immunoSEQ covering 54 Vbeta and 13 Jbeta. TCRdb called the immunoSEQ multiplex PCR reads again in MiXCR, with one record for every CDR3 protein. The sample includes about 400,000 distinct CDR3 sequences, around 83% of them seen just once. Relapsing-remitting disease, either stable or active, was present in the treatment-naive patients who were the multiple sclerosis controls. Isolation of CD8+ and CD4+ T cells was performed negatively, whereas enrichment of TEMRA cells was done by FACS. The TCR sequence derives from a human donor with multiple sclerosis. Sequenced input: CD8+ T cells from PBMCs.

The CDR3 loop is CASSLAGGRDEQFF. The CDR3 DNA is TGTGCCAGCAGCTTAGCGGGAGGGAGGGATGAGCAGTTCTTC. The chain uses TRBV7-3 and TRBJ2-1; 9 positions agree with TRBD2. Germline V CDR1 and CDR2: SGHTA, FQGTGA. The CDR3 is 14 amino acids. V was clipped by 2 bases and J by 8 bases; unmatched bases: 4.